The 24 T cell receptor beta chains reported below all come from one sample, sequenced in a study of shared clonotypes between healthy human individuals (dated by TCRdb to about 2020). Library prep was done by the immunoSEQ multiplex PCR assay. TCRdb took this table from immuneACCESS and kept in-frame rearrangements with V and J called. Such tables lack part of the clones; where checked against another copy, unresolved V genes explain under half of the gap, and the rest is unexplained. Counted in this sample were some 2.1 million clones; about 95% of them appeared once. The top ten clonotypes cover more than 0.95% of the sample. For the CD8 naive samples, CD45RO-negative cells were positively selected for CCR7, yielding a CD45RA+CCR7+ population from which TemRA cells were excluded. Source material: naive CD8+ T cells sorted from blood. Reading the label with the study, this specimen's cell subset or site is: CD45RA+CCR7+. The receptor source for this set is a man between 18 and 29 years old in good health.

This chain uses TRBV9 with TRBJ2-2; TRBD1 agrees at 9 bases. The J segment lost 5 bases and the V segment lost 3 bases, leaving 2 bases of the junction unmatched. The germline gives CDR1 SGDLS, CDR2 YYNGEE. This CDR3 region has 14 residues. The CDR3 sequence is CASSDGQGTGELFF. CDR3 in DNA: TGTGCCAGCAGCGACGGACAGGGGACCGGGGAGCTGTTTTTT.

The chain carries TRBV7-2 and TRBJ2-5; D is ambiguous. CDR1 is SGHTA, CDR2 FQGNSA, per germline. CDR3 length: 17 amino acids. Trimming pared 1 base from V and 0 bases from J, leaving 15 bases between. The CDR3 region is CASSLDWRPMYQETQYF. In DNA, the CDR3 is TGTGCCAGCAGCTTAGACTGGAGACCCATGTACCAAGAGACCCAGTACTTC.

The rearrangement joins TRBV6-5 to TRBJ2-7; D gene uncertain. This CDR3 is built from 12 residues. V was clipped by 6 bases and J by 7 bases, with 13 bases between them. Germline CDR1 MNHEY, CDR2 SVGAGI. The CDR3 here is CASSYRLGEQYF. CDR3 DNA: TGTGCCAGCAGCTACCGACTTGGGGAGCAGTACTTC.

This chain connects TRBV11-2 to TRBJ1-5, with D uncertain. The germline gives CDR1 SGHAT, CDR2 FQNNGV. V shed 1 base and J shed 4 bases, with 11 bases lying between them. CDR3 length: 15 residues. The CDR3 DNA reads TGTGCCAGCAGCTTAGGTCCCGGGCTAAATCAGCCCCAGCATTTT. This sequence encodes CASSLGPGLNQPQHF. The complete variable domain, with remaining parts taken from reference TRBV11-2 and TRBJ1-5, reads EAGVAQSPRYKIIEKRQSVAFWCNPISGHATLYWYQQILGQGPKLLIQFQNNGVVDDSQLPKDRFSAERLKGVDSTLKIQPAKLEDSAVYLCASSLGPGLNQPQHFGDGTRLSIL.

CDR3: CASSSRIRGDEQFF. CDR3 coding DNA: TGCGCCAGCAGCTCTCGAATCAGGGGCGATGAGCAGTTCTTC. The chain uses TRBV5-1 and TRBJ2-1; D may be TRBD1 (6 bases). V lost 3 bases, J lost 8 bases, and 15 bases lay in between. The germline CDR1 and CDR2 sequences are SGHRS and YFSETQ. CDR3 length equals 14 residues.

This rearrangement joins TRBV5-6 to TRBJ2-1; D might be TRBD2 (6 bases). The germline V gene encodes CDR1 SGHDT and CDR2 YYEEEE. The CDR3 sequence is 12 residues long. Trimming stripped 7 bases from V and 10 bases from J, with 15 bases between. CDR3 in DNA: TGTGCCAGCTACGGAGGGCTAGGGGAGCAGTTCTTC. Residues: CASYGGLGEQFF.

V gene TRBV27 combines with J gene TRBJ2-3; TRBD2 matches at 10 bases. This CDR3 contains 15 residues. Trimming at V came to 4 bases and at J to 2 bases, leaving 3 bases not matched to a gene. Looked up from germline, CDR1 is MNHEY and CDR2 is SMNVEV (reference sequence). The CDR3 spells CASSSAGGPTDTQYF. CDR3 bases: TGTGCCAGCAGTTCAGCGGGGGGGCCCACAGATACGCAGTATTTT.

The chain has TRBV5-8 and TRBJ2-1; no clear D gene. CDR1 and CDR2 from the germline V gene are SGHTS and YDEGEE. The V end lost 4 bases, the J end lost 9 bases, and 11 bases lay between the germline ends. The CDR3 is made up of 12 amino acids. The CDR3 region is CASSHYTGEQFF. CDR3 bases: TGTGCCAGCAGCCACTACACGGGTGAGCAGTTCTTC.

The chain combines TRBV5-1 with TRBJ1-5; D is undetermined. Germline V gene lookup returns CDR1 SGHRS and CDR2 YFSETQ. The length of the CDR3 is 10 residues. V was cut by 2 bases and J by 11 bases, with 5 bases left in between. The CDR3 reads CASSFTSQHF. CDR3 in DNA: TGCGCCAGCAGCTTTACCTCCCAGCATTTT.

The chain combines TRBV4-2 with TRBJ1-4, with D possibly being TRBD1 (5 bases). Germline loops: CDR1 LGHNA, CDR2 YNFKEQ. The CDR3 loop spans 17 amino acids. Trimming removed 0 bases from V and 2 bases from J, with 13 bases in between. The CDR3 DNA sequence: TGTGCCAGCAGCCAAGATCCCAGGGTAAGCACTAATGAAAAACTGTTTTTT. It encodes CASSQDPRVSTNEKLFF.

The DNA of the CDR3 is TGCGCCAGCAGCCAAGGAGGGACGGAACCCTCGAGGGAAAAACTGTTTTTT. Its protein is CASSQGGTEPSREKLFF. The J gene is TRBJ1-4, the V gene TRBV4-1, with D possibly TRBD1 on 5 matching bases. The V gene's germline CDR1 is MGHRA and CDR2 YSYEKL. There are 17 residues in the CDR3. Trimming stripped 1 base from V and 8 bases from J, with 20 bases between.

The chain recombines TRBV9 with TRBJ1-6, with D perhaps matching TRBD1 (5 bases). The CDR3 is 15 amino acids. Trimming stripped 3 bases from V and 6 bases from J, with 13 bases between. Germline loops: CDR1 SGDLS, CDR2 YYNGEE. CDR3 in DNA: TGTGCCAGCAGCGCAGGCACAGGCAGTAATTCACCCCTCCACTTT. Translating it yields CASSAGTGSNSPLHF.

The CDR3: CASSRVLGTSEDTQYF. DNA for the CDR3: TGCGCCAGCAGCCGAGTCCTGGGGACTAGTGAGGATACGCAGTATTTT. This chain connects TRBV4-3 to TRBJ2-3; 8 nucleotides agree with TRBD2. The germline V gene encodes CDR1 LGHNA and CDR2 YSLEER. The junction had 12 bases not matched to a gene; V was cut back by 4 bases and J by 6 bases. CDR3 length: 16 residues.

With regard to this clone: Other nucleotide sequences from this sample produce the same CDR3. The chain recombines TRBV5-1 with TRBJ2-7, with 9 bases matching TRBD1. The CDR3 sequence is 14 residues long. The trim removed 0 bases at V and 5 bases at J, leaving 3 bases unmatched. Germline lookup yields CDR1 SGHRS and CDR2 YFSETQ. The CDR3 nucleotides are TGCGCCAGCAGCTTGGGAACAGGGGGCGACGAGCAGTACTTC. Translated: CASSLGTGGDEQYF. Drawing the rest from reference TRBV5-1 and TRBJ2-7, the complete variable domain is KAGVTQTPRYLIKTRGQQVTLSCSPISGHRSVSWYQQTPGQGLQFLFEYFSETQRNKGNFPGRFSGRQFSNSRSEMNVSTLELGDSALYLCASSLGTGGDEQYFGPGTRLTVT.

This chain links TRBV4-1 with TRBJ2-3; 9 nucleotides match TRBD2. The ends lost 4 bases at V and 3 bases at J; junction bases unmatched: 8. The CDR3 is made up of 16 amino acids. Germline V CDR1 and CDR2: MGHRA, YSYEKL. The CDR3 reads CASSPWGSGRTDTQYF. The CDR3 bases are TGCGCCAGCAGCCCTTGGGGTAGCGGGAGAACAGATACGCAGTATTTT.

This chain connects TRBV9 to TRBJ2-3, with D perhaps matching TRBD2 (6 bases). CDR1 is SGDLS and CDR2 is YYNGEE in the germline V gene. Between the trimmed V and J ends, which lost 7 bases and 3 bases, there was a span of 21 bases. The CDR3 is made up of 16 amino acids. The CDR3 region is CASGPGTGLETDTQYF. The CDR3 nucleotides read TGTGCCAGCGGACCGGGGACGGGACTGGAGACAGATACGCAGTATTTT.

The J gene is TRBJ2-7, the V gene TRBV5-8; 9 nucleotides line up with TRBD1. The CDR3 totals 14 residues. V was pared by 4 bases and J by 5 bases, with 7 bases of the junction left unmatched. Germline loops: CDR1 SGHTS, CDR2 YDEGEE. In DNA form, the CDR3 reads TGTGCCAGCAGCCCGGGACAGGGAATTAACGAGCAGTACTTC. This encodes CASSPGQGINEQYF.

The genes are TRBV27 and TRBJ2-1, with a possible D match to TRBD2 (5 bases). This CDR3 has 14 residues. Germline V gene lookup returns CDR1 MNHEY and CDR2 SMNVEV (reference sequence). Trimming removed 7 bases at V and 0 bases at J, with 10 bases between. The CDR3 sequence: CASTTGSSYNEQFF. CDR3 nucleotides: TGTGCCAGCACTACGGGGAGCTCCTACAATGAGCAGTTCTTC.

CDR3 protein: CASSLRGQYEQYF. The DNA for the CDR3 is TGTGCCAGCAGTTTGAGGGGGCAATACGAGCAGTACTTC. The rearrangement joins TRBV6-6 to TRBJ2-7, with 7 bases identical to TRBD1. There are 13 residues in the CDR3. From germline, CDR1 is MNHNY and CDR2 SVGAGI (reference sequence). V dropped 4 bases and J dropped 4; count of bases not matched to a gene: 4.

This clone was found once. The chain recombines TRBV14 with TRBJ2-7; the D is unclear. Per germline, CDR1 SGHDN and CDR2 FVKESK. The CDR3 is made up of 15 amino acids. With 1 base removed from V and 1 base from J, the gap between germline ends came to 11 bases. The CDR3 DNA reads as TGTGCCAGCAGCCAAGGACCGTCTCTTTCCTACGAGCAGTACTTC. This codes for CASSQGPSLSYEQYF.

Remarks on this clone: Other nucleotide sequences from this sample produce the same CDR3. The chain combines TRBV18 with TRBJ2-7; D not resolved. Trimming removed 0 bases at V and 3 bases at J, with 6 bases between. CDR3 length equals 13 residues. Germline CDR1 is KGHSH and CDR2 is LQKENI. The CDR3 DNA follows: TGTGCCAGCTCACCACCGGGCAGCTACGAGCAGTACTTC. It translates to CASSPPGSYEQYF.

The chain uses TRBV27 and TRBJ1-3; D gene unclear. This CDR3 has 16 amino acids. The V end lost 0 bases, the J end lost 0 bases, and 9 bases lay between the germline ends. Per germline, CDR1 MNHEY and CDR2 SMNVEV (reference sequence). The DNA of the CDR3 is TGTGCCAGCAGTTTATCCGCACACAGCTCTGGAAACACCATATATTTT. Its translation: CASSLSAHSSGNTIYF.

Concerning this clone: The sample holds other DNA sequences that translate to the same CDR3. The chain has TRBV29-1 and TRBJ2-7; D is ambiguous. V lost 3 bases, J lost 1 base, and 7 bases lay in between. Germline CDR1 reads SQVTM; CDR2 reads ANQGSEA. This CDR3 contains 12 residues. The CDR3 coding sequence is TGCAGCGTTGATACCGGGTCCTACGAGCAGTACTTC. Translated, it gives CSVDTGSYEQYF.

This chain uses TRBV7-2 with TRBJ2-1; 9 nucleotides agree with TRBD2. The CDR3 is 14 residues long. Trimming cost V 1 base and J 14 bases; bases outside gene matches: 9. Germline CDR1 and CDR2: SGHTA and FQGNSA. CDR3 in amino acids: CASSLEDRTSDEFF. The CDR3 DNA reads TGTGCCAGCAGCTTAGAGGATCGGACTAGCGACGAGTTCTTC.